One sample yielded the 12 T cell receptor beta chains listed below, sequenced in a study of cytomegalovirus exposure and HLA in healthy donors. In the PCR, 60 Vbeta and 13 Jbeta primers were used. Data came from immunoSEQ multiplex PCR; TCRdb stores just in-frame clones and leaves some out. The repertoire consists of 150,000 to 160,000 clones, with around 79% occurring once and the leading ten covering around 2.8%. The material sequenced was PBMCs. Source of these receptors: a young man in good health and CMV-seronegative.

As DNA, the CDR3 is TGTGCCAGCAGGGACAGGGGACCTACCTACGAGCAGTACGTC. Its translation: CASRDRGPTYEQYV. The rearrangement links TRBV28 to TRBJ2-7; TRBD1 agrees at 9 bases. V shed 6 bases and J 2 bases; nucleotides not matched to a gene: 5. Germline CDR1 is MDHEN and CDR2 is SYDVKM. The CDR3 is made up of 14 amino acids.

This clone has only one observation. The V and J genes are TRBV29-1 and TRBJ1-5; 7 bases match TRBD1. The ends lost 4 bases at V and 4 bases at J; junction bases unmatched: 4. CDR3 length equals 13 residues. CDR1 and CDR2 (germline): SQVTM, ANQGSEA. For the CDR3, the DNA is TGCAGCGTTGTGGGACAGCCAAATCAGCCCCAGCATTTT. Translated: CSVVGQPNQPQHF.

V gene TRBV30 combines with J gene TRBJ1-5; no firm D call. Trimming stripped 0 bases from V and 3 bases from J, with 9 bases between. The CDR3 covers 14 residues. CDR1 is GTSNPN, CDR2 SVGIG, per germline (reference sequence). This CDR3 reads CAWSVWRNNQPQHF. In DNA, the CDR3 is TGTGCCTGGAGTGTGTGGAGGAACAATCAGCCCCAGCATTTT.

This clone was observed once. This chain joins TRBV6-5 and TRBJ2-1, with TRBD2 matching over 8 bases. The CDR3 runs 15 residues. The germline V gene encodes CDR1 MNHEY and CDR2 SVGAGI. With V trimmed by 4 bases and J by 9 bases, 11 bases remained unmatched. DNA for the CDR3: TGTGCCAGCAGTTTTGACCTTTCCCGGGAGGGTGAGCAGTTCTTC. Its protein product is CASSFDLSREGEQFF.

This clone was seen only a few times. The chain has TRBV14 and TRBJ2-7; the match to TRBD1 covers 8 bases. Germline V gives CDR1 SGHDN, CDR2 FVKESK. The CDR3 is made up of 14 amino acids. J was trimmed by 6 bases and V by 3 bases; bases with no gene match: 7. The DNA of the CDR3 is TGTGCCAGCAGCCATACCTACCAGGGGGCCGAGCAGTACGTC. It codes for CASSHTYQGAEQYV.

The table lists this clone with a few counts. The genes are TRBV15 and TRBJ1-4; D perhaps matches TRBD1 (6 bases). Germline V gene data show CDR1 as LNHNV and CDR2 as YYDKDF (reference sequence). Trimming pared 1 base from V and 7 bases from J, leaving 16 bases between. The CDR3 is 16 residues long. The CDR3 nucleotides are TGTGCCACCAGCAGAGGGCAGGGGAAAGGGAGTGAAAAACTGTTTTTT. The encoded protein is CATSRGQGKGSEKLFF.

The chain employs TRBV6-1 and TRBJ2-1; TRBD1 matches 7 bases. The germline V gene encodes CDR1 MNHNS and CDR2 SASEGT. V was pared by 5 bases and J by 6 bases, with 7 bases of the junction left unmatched. This CDR3 comprises 14 residues. CDR3 sequence reads: CASSPRGRRNEQFF. The CDR3 DNA reads as TGTGCCAGCAGTCCCAGGGGGAGACGCAATGAGCAGTTCTTC.

This chain uses TRBV4-3 with TRBJ1-6, with D hard to call. The germline V and J ends were trimmed by 0 bases and 8 bases, with 14 bases remaining between them. CDR3 length equals 16 residues. The V gene's germline CDR1 is LGHNA and CDR2 YSLEER. CDR3 nucleotides: TGCGCCAGCAGCCAAGATCCCCCAGGCGGGCATTCACCCCTCCACTTT. This encodes CASSQDPPGGHSPLHF.

The V gene is TRBV7-2, the J gene TRBJ2-3; 8 bases map to TRBD2. The junction had 9 bases not matched to a gene; V was cut back by 6 bases and J by 4 bases. The CDR3 is 15 residues long. Germline lookup yields CDR1 SGHTA and CDR2 FQGNSA. DNA of the CDR3: TGTGCCAGCAGGCCTCCGGGACTAGAAGCAGATACGCAGTATTTT. It specifies CASRPPGLEADTQYF.

J is TRBJ2-3 and V is TRBV10-3, with 8 bases aligning to TRBD1. CDR1 is ENHRY and CDR2 is SYGVKD in the germline V gene. CDR3 length equals 17 residues. Germline trimming cut 2 bases from V and 4 bases from J; bases unmatched to any gene: 11. The CDR3 sequence: CAISESPDRESADTQYF. The CDR3 DNA reads as TGTGCCATCAGTGAGAGCCCGGACAGGGAAAGTGCAGATACGCAGTATTTT.

In this sample, this clone turned up a few times. The chain links TRBV11-2 to TRBJ2-3; 9 bases map to TRBD2. Germline CDR1 reads SGHAT; CDR2 reads FQNNGV. The CDR3 is made up of 16 amino acids. J was trimmed by 4 bases and V by 7 bases; bases with no gene match: 12. CDR3 DNA sequence: TGTGCCAGCACCCCCTTTGGGGCGGGGGGGCCAGATACGCAGTATTTT. Translated, it gives CASTPFGAGGPDTQYF.

The chain recombines TRBV2 with TRBJ2-7; weak D call: TRBD2 (5 bases). TRBJ2-5 matches the DNA end more closely, so the J call is doubtful. This CDR3 is 11 amino acids long. From germline, CDR1 is SNHLY and CDR2 FYNNEI. CDR3 bases: TGTGCCAGCAGCGGGGAAGAGACCCAGTACTTC. Its translation: CASSGEETQYF.